Below, one T cell receptor (beta chain) is given with its context. This specimen comes from a study of blood T cell repertoires in COVID-19. The method was immunoSEQ multiplex PCR; TCRdb's version includes in-frame clones alone and lacks a portion of them. The sample lists approximately 150,000 clones; 80% to 90% were seen once. A Seattle source enrolled patients during active infection and followed them longitudinally. This TCR came from a young man with COVID-19, enrolled during active disease. The sequenced material came from peripheral blood.

CDR3 protein: CASGRGIRELFF. The DNA for the CDR3 is TGTGCCAGCGGCCGGGGGATACGGGAGCTGTTTTTT. The chain has TRBV25-1 and TRBJ2-2, with D possibly matching TRBD2 (6 bases). V lost 8 bases, J lost 9 bases, and 13 bases lay in between. The CDR3 is made up of 12 amino acids. Germline loops: CDR1 MGHDK, CDR2 SYGVNS.